The clone carrying this TCR beta chain was seen at least ten times. The junction does not match germline at one end; this may be a read error. This entry is derived from a study of Graves' ophthalmopathy and Graves' hyperthyroidism. Physicians reached a diagnosis by relying on clinical symptoms, serum thyroxine, TRAb, thyroid ultrasound and orbital computed tomography. RNA transcripts served as template for amplifying TCR beta CDR3 sequences. First-round RT-PCR used HTBI primers; second-round multiplex PCR followed. TCRdb called the multiplex PCR reads again in MiXCR, with one record for every CDR3 protein. The data contain 300,000 or so distinct CDR3 sequences, roughly 15% of them singletons. CDR3 length: 9 amino acids. From germline, CDR1 is SQVTM and CDR2 ANQGSEA.

The V gene is TRBV29-1, the J gene TRBJ1-2, with D possibly being TRBD1 (5 bases). The sample taken for sequencing was peripheral blood. This receptor was obtained from an adult man with Graves' ophthalmopathy. Here the CDR3 reads CSVIPGHIF. CDR3 in DNA: TGCAGCGTTATACCGGGGCATATCTTC. The full variable domain, in which reference TRBV29-1 and TRBJ1-2 provide the parts outside the CDR3, is SAVISQKPSRDICQRGTSLTIQCQVDSQVTMMFWYRQQPGQSLTLIATANQGSEATYESGFVIDKFPISRPNLTFSTLTVSNMSPEDSSIYLCSVIPGHIFGSGTRLTVV.